These T cell receptor beta chains were read from a single sample in a study of PD-L1 blockade in urothelial cancer. Data came from immunoSEQ multiplex PCR; TCRdb stores just in-frame clones and leaves some out. In the table there are around 100,000 clones, under 95% of which are singletons. The sample consisted of PBMCs, taken around atezolizumab (anti-PD-L1) treatment. These TCRs come from a man aged 55 to 70 with urothelial cancer. Each CDR3 is given with its conserved first and last residue.

J	V	CDR3
TRBJ2-7	TRBV9	CASSVDRGTYEQYF
TRBJ1-1	TRBV10-1	CASSESSGIDQNTEAFF
TRBJ1-5	TRBV6-1	CASTQDRGARQPQHF
TRBJ1-1	TRBV11-2	CASSLGQANTEAFF
TRBJ2-7	TRBV6-5	CASSVGLQQYF
TRBJ1-1	TRBV10-1	CASSGGTGGSRTEAFF
TRBJ2-5	TRBV11-2	CASSWGVAGGETQYF
TRBJ2-6	TRBV19	CASKDWSGANVLTF
TRBJ2-7	TRBV7-8	CASSLATGRGYEQYF
TRBJ1-3	TRBV28	CASSSDSSGNTIYF
TRBJ1-2	TRBV18	CASSPGQEPNYGYTF
TRBJ2-5	TRBV29-1	CSVTRGTGKETQYF
TRBJ2-1	TRBV2	CASTRLTNEQFF
TRBJ2-7	TRBV6-5	CASSYSMRDSYEQYF
TRBJ1-1	TRBV4-1	CASSQKTGQGEAFF
TRBJ2-7	TRBV30	CAWSGWGGPSIHEQYF
TRBJ2-7	TRBV30	CAWTRDREGEQYF
TRBJ2-5	TRBV30	CAYRDGGIGTQYF
TRBJ1-2	TRBV7-3	CVSSTKTGGGDGYTF
TRBJ2-7	TRBV7-2	CASSLRGRRYEQYF
TRBJ2-7	TRBV7-9	CASSGTRRDRGYEQYF
TRBJ1-2	TRBV29-1	CSVQTGDFGYTF
TRBJ1-6	TRBV10-2	CASRQGWDSPLHF
TRBJ1-1	TRBV5-4	CASSLDRQNTEAFF
TRBJ1-1	TRBV14	CASSPGLANTEAFF
TRBJ2-2	TRBV2	CASSVPTDLEPNTGELFF
TRBJ1-2	TRBV13	CASSDRGLDYGYTF
TRBJ1-5	TRBV11-2	CASSLTGKSNQPQHF
TRBJ2-3	TRBV19	CASSVGTSADTQYF
TRBJ2-2	TRBV15	CATSRVMTGELFF
TRBJ2-3	TRBV4-3	CASSQEVYGGDTQYF
TRBJ2-2	TRBV19	CASSPRGGGTNTGELFF
TRBJ2-7	TRBV25-1	CASSPTVVHEQYF
TRBJ1-2	TRBV7-9	CASSLPGQNYGYTF
TRBJ1-2	TRBV6-5	CASSTTTTNYGYTF
TRBJ1-2	TRBV6-5	CASSSTGLSYTF
TRBJ2-5	TRBV14	CAIPRLAGGRMGGETQYF
TRBJ2-7	TRBV7-9	CASSSDSGLFRQYF
TRBJ2-7	TRBV7-2	CASSLTFETSGNEQYF
TRBJ1-2	TRBV7-8	CASSSGQRLNYGYTF
TRBJ2-7	TRBV7-2	CASSLASASYEQYF
TRBJ2-7	TRBV5-1	CASSLGGTVSYEQYF
TRBJ1-1	TRBV18	CASSSPDRGNTEAFF
TRBJ2-3	TRBV11-3	CASSRTGTSAGTDTQYF
TRBJ2-1	TRBV9	CASSVGSSGGDNEQFF
TRBJ2-6	TRBV19	CASSVYGGIGAGANVLTF
TRBJ2-1	TRBV5-4	CASSPSLIAGYNEQFF
TRBJ2-3	TRBV28	CASSSPGLAGGPADTQYF
TRBJ1-2	TRBV9	CASSATPGQNGYTF
TRBJ1-2	TRBV11-2	CASSPGVESYGYTF
TRBJ1-1	TRBV6-5	CASSYSIDSSEAFF
TRBJ2-1	TRBV18	CASSESRNSYNEQFF
TRBJ1-2	TRBV6-5	CASSFRTGANYGYTF
TRBJ2-1	TRBV6-5	CASSSPGTSGNEQFF
TRBJ2-3	TRBV5-4	CASSLAGHTQYF
TRBJ2-7	TRBV28	CASSPVEPYEQYF
TRBJ2-5	TRBV5-1	CASSHERGQETQYF
TRBJ1-4	TRBV5-6	CASKLQGNNEKLFF
TRBJ1-2	TRBV7-9	CASSLAGGYGYTF
TRBJ1-2	TRBV13	CASSSARDTANYGYTF